This paragraph reports one TCR beta chain. The data are from a study of OX40 agonist ivuxolimab in advanced cancers. CDR3 length equals 14 residues. With V trimmed by 7 bases and J by 7 bases, 9 bases remained unmatched. Looked up from germline, CDR1 is LNHDA and CDR2 is SQIVND (reference sequence). This table comes from immunoSEQ multiplex PCR, and its TCRdb copy is limited to in-frame clones, with some not included. The profile shows 40,000 to 45,000 clones, 86% of them singletons. The origin of this receptor is an adult with an advanced solid tumor such as melanoma, head and neck, liver or kidney cancer. This chain links TRBV19 with TRBJ1-5; 8 bases align to TRBD1. This specimen consisted of CD4+ or CD8+ T cells sorted from blood, obtained in a trial of the OX40 agonist ivuxolimab. The CDR3 sequence is CASTYRGGEQPQHF. The CDR3 DNA follows: TGTGCCAGTACTTACAGGGGGGGCGAGCAGCCCCAGCATTTT. Based on the CDR3 plus reference TRBV19 and TRBJ1-5, the full variable domain is DGGITQSPKYLFRKEGQNVTLSCEQNLNHDAMYWYRQDPGQGLRLIYYSQIVNDFQKGDIAEGYSVSREKKESFPLTVTSAQKNPTAFYLCASTYRGGEQPQHFGDGTRLSIL.